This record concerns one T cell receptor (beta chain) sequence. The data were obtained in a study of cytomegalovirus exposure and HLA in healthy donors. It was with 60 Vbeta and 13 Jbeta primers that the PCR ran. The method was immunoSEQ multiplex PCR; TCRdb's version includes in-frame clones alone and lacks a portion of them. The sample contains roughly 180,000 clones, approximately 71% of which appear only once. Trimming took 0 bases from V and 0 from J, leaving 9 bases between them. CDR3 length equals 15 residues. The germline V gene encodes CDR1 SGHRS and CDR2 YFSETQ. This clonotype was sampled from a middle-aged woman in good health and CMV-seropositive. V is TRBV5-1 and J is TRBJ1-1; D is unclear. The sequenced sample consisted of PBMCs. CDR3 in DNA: TGCGCCAGCAGCTTGGGGGCCGTTGTGAACACTGAAGCTTTCTTT. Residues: CASSLGAVVNTEAFF.